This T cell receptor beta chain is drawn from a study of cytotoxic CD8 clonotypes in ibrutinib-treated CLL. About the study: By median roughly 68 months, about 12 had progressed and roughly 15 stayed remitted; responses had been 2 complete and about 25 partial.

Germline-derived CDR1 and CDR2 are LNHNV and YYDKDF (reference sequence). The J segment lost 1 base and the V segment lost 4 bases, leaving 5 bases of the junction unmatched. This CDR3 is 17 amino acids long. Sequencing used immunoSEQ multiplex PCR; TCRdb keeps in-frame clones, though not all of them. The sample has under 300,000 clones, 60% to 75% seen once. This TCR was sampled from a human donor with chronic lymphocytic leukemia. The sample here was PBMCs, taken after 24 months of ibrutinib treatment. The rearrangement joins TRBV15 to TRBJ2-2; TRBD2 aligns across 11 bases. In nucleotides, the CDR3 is TGTGCCACCAGCAAACTTCTAGCGGGAGGGAACACCGGGGAGCTGTTTTTT. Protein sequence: CATSKLLAGGNTGELFF.